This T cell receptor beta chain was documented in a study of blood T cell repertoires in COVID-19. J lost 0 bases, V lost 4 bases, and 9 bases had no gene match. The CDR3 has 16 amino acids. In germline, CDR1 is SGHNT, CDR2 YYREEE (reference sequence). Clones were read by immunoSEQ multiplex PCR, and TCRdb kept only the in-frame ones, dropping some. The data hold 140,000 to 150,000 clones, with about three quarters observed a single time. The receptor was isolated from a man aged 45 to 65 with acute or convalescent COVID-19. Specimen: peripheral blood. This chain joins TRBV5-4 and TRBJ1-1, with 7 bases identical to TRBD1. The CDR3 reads CASSPPPGQLNTEAFF. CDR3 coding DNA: TGTGCCAGCAGCCCACCACCGGGACAGCTGAACACTGAAGCTTTCTTT. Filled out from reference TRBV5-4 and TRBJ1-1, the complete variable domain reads ETGVTQSPTHLIKTRGQQVTLRCSSQSGHNTVSWYQQALGQGPQFIFQYYREEENGRGNFPPRFSGLQFPNYSSELNVNALELDDSALYLCASSPPPGQLNTEAFFGQGTRLTVV.